The rows below give T cell receptor beta chains drawn from one sample of a study of cytomegalovirus exposure and HLA in healthy donors. The table came from immunoSEQ multiplex PCR; TCRdb's copy has only in-frame clones and leaves some out. The sample lists around 150,000 clones; roughly 82% were seen once. Sequencing used PBMCs. These TCRs come from a man aged 50-59 years in good health and CMV-seropositive. The CDR3 runs from the conserved cysteine through the conserved F or W. D genes are given only for firm matches. Rows may omit the clone size; those that give it use once, few, many or a size class.

TRBD1	once	TRBV7-7	TRBJ2-7	TGTGCCAGCAGCCAGGACAGGGAACATGAGCAGTACTTC	CASSQDREHEQYF
TRBD2	-	TRBV6-5	TRBJ2-1	TGTGCCGGCAGCCCTCGACTAGCGGGAGATGATGAGCAGTTCTTC	CAGSPRLAGDDEQFF
-	few	TRBV10-2	TRBJ1-1	TGCGCCAGCAGTGAAAAACAGGGCAAGAACACTGAAGCTTTCTTT	CASSEKQGKNTEAFF
-	-	TRBV29-1	TRBJ1-2	TGCAGCGTTCAGGACAGTCCCTATGGCTACACCTTC	CSVQDSPYGYTF
-	few	TRBV6-1	TRBJ2-6	TGTGCCAGCCTCCGGGGAAGCTCTGGGGCCAACGTCCTGACTTTC	CASLRGSSGANVLTF
TRBD1	-	TRBV25-1	TRBJ1-1	TGTGCCAGCAGTGACCGACAGGGTGGGAACACTGAAGCTTTCTTT	CASSDRQGGNTEAFF
-	-	TRBV18	TRBJ1-5	TGTGCCAGCTCACCAGACGTCATAGGGGAGCCCCAGCATTTT	CASSPDVIGEPQHF
TRBD2	once	TRBV2	TRBJ2-3	TGTGCCAGCAGTGAGGAACTAGCGGCCCCAACCAACACAGATACGCAGTATTTT	CASSEELAAPTNTDTQYF
-	-	TRBV2	TRBJ2-1	TGTGCCACCCAGGGACTTTACAATGAGCAGTTCTTC	CATQGLYNEQFF
-	-	TRBV4-1	TRBJ2-2	TGCGCCAGCAGCCCGCCGGCGACAGCCAACACCGGGGAGCTGTTTTTT	CASSPPATANTGELFF
TRBD2	-	TRBV28	TRBJ2-1	TGTGCCAGCAGCGAATCTACCCGGGGACTAGCGAGGGGCCACCTATACAATGAGCAGTTCTTC	CASSESTRGLARGHLYNEQFF
-	-	TRBV19	TRBJ2-2	TGTGCCAGTAGTAGCGGATCGAACACCGGGGAGCTGTTTTTT	CASSSGSNTGELFF
TRBD2	-	TRBV6-4	TRBJ2-1	TGTGCCCGGGGGGAAGGGAAGGGTAACAATGAGCAGTTCTTC	CARGEGKGNNEQFF
TRBD1	-	TRBV7-9	TRBJ1-6	TGTGCCAGCAGCTCACACGACACGACAGGGATGGGATCACCCCTCCACTTT	CASSSHDTTGMGSPLHF
-	-	TRBV6-1	TRBJ1-5	TGTGCCAGCACCGGGACATTGCGGAGCAATCAGCCCCAGCATTTT	CASTGTLRSNQPQHF
-	-	TRBV11-2	TRBJ1-5	TGTGCCAGCAGCTTAGCTACAGGGAAGATAGATCAGCCCCAGCATTTT	CASSLATGKIDQPQHF